The 20 T cell receptor beta chains in this list originate from one sample, sequenced in a study of blood T cell repertoires in COVID-19. TCRdb's copy holds only in-frame clones and misses some; the assay was immunoSEQ multiplex PCR. The repertoire consists of around 80,000 clones, with 75% to 90% occurring once and the leading ten covering roughly 0.58%. Sequenced: peripheral blood. These receptors all stem from a man between 60 and 70 years old with acute or convalescent COVID-19.

The chain is built from TRBV12-3 or TRBV12-4 and TRBJ2-1, with unresolved D. V lost 5 bases to trimming and J lost 9 bases, with 14 bases between them. CDR3 length: 13 amino acids. The CDR3 bases are TGTGCCAGCAGTCCCTCTACCTCCCTTGAGCAGTTCTTC. Translating it yields CASSPSTSLEQFF.

In its sample, this clone was seen once. The chain is built from TRBV6-2 or TRBV6-3 and TRBJ2-5; D not certain. CDR3 length: 14 residues. CDR1 is MNHEY, CDR2 SVGEGT, per germline. Trimming left V 7 bases short and J 2 bases short, with 14 bases between. Here the CDR3 DNA reads TGTGCCAGCACCCCTGTGAGCAGGCAAGAGACCCAGTACTTC. It translates to CASTPVSRQETQYF.

The chain combines TRBV11-1 with TRBJ2-1, with TRBD2 matching over 11 bases. The CDR3 consists of 16 residues. V lost 7 bases to trimming and J lost 0 bases; unmatched junction nucleotides: 5. The germline CDR1 and CDR2 sequences are SGHAT and FQDESV (reference sequence). The DNA for the CDR3 is TGTGCCAGCAAGACTAGCGGGGATGTCTCCTACAATGAGCAGTTCTTC. Translated, it gives CASKTSGDVSYNEQFF.

The genes are TRBV28 and TRBJ2-3; a weak D match, TRBD2 (6 bases). From germline, CDR1 is MDHEN and CDR2 SYDVKM. V was pared by 6 bases and J by 3 bases, with 19 bases between. The CDR3 is made up of 16 amino acids. CDR3: CASRSRDLPATDTQYF. As DNA, the CDR3 is TGTGCCAGCAGATCTCGGGACTTGCCCGCGACAGATACGCAGTATTTT. The full variable domain, in which reference TRBV28 and TRBJ2-3 provide the parts outside the CDR3, is DVKVTQSSRYLVKRTGEKVFLECVQDMDHENMFWYRQDPGLGLRLIYFSYDVKMKEKGDIPEGYSVSREKKERFSLILESASTNQTSMYLCASRSRDLPATDTQYFGPGTRLTVL.

This chain uses TRBV10-3 with TRBJ2-1, with 9 bases aligning to TRBD2. CDR1 is ENHRY and CDR2 is SYGVKD in the germline V gene. There are 15 residues in the CDR3. V dropped 6 bases and J dropped 6; count of bases not matched to a gene: 9. CDR3 DNA: TGTGCCATCAGCCAAGTGCGGGAGGGGAGCAATGAGCAGTTCTTC. This codes for CAISQVREGSNEQFF.

This clone has only a few counts. The chain recombines TRBV10-3 with TRBJ2-1; 13 bases are shared with TRBD2. The trim removed 6 bases at V and 5 bases at J, leaving 7 bases unmatched. The CDR3 runs 16 residues. Germline CDR1 and CDR2: ENHRY and SYGVKD. The CDR3 is CAIRGTSGDYNNEQFF. For the CDR3, the DNA is TGTGCCATCAGGGGGACTAGCGGGGACTATAACAATGAGCAGTTCTTC.

The rearrangement links TRBV11-1 to TRBJ2-7, with 8 bases that match TRBD2. The length of the CDR3 is 16 residues. In germline, CDR1 is SGHAT, CDR2 FQDESV (reference sequence). V shed 3 bases, J shed 0 bases, and the junction held 7 bases outside the gene matches. The CDR3 DNA is TGTGCCAGCAGCTTGGATAGCGGGGTCGCCTCCTACGAGCAGTACTTC. It codes for CASSLDSGVASYEQYF.

The chain employs TRBV7-8 and TRBJ2-7, with 8 bases lining up with TRBD2. This CDR3 is 13 amino acids long. Germline V lookup: CDR1 SGHVS, CDR2 FQNEAQ. V was pared by 5 bases and J by 5 bases, with 5 bases of the junction left unmatched. Here the CDR3 reads CASSLAGGDEQYF. Here the CDR3 DNA reads TGTGCCAGCAGCCTTGCCGGGGGGGACGAGCAGTACTTC.

V is TRBV5-1 and J is TRBJ2-3; 9 bases match TRBD2. The germline V gene has CDR1 SGHRS and CDR2 YFSETQ. There are 14 residues in the CDR3. V lost 6 bases and J lost 5; bases outside the gene matches: 7. DNA of the CDR3: TGCGCCAGCACCCTTAGCGGGAGAGGAGATACGCAGTATTTT. As protein: CASTLSGRGDTQYF.

The V and J genes are TRBV12-3 or TRBV12-4 and TRBJ1-1; 7 bases agree with TRBD1. J lost 7 bases, V lost 3 bases, and 5 bases had no gene match. The CDR3 length is 13 residues. DNA for the CDR3: TGTGCCAGCAGTTTCTCAGGGGGGCTTGAAGCTTTCTTT. Protein sequence: CASSFSGGLEAFF.

The chain has TRBV5-1 and TRBJ1-1; 8 nucleotides align to TRBD1. Germline V gene data show CDR1 as SGHRS and CDR2 as YFSETQ. V shed 0 bases and J 1 base; nucleotides not matched to a gene: 8. This CDR3 is 17 amino acids long. CDR3 sequence: CASSLGRDRTSNTEAFF. CDR3 bases: TGCGCCAGCAGCTTGGGCCGGGACAGGACATCGAACACTGAAGCTTTCTTT.

This rearrangement joins TRBV20-1 to TRBJ1-2; D is unclear. The CDR3 length is 9 residues. Trimming took 6 bases from V and 6 from J, leaving 5 bases between them. Germline CDR1 is DFQATT and CDR2 is SNEGSKA (reference sequence). CDR3 in amino acids: CSATDGYTF. CDR3 nucleotide sequence: TGCAGTGCCACAGATGGCTACACCTTC.

This chain links TRBV5-6 with TRBJ1-2; D is possibly TRBD1 (5 bases). Germline V gene data show CDR1 as SGHDT and CDR2 as YYEEEE. The CDR3 covers 13 residues. Trimming took 4 bases from V and 2 from J, leaving 9 bases between them. As DNA, the CDR3 is TGTGCCAGCAGCCTCGACAGAAACTATGGCTACACCTTC. It is translated as CASSLDRNYGYTF.

The chain has TRBV7-7 and TRBJ2-1; 9 nucleotides agree with TRBD2. The CDR3 has 15 amino acids. V lost 5 bases to trimming and J lost 7 bases; unmatched junction nucleotides: 9. Germline loops: CDR1 SSHAT, CDR2 FNYEAQ (reference sequence). The CDR3 region has the DNA TGTGCCAGCAGCCCCTTGGCGGGAGGGCCTAATGAGCAGTTCTTC. Amino acid sequence: CASSPLAGGPNEQFF.

The chain combines TRBV5-1 with TRBJ1-3; 8 nucleotides match TRBD1. Germline V lookup: CDR1 SGHRS, CDR2 YFSETQ. The CDR3 sequence is 15 residues long. Trimming at V came to 3 bases and at J to 2 bases, leaving 4 bases not matched to a gene. Here the CDR3 DNA reads TGCGCCAGCAGCTCGGACAGGGCAACTGGAAACACCATATATTTT. Protein: CASSSDRATGNTIYF.

This chain connects TRBV30 to TRBJ2-1, with D possibly matching TRBD2 (5 bases). The V gene lost 2 bases and the J gene lost 7 bases, with 18 bases spanning the gap. CDR1 and CDR2 (germline): GTSNPN, SVGIG (reference sequence). This CDR3 is 15 amino acids long. CDR3: CAWSTLLSRENEQFF. The CDR3 nucleotides are TGTGCCTGGAGTACATTACTATCTAGGGAGAATGAGCAGTTCTTC.

This chain joins TRBV19 and TRBJ1-1; TRBD1 agrees at 9 bases. This CDR3 has 14 amino acids. Germline V gives CDR1 LNHDA, CDR2 SQIVND (reference sequence). Germline trimming cut 6 bases from V and 1 base from J; bases unmatched to any gene: 3. This CDR3 is CASRDRGSNTEAFF. CDR3 DNA sequence: TGTGCCAGTAGGGACAGGGGATCGAACACTGAAGCTTTCTTT.

This chain connects TRBV24-1 to TRBJ2-1; 15 positions match TRBD2. The trim removed 4 bases at V and 4 bases at J, leaving 4 bases unmatched. The CDR3 covers 17 residues. From germline, CDR1 is KGHDR and CDR2 SFDVKD. CDR3 DNA sequence: TGTGCCACCAGTGACCCCGGGACTAGCGGGAGGTACAATGAGCAGTTCTTC. Its translation: CATSDPGTSGRYNEQFF.

This clone has only one observation. The chain has TRBV6-6 and TRBJ2-7, with D perhaps TRBD2 (6 bases). The CDR3 covers 15 residues. The ends were cut back, 6 bases at V and 4 bases at J, with 19 bases in the middle. Germline loops: CDR1 MNHNY, CDR2 SVGAGI (reference sequence). Here the CDR3 DNA reads TGTGCCAGCAGACAAACTCCCGGGAGCGGGTACGAGCAGTACTTC. It translates to CASRQTPGSGYEQYF.

The chain carries TRBV5-1 and TRBJ2-1; 8 bases are shared with TRBD2. Looked up from germline, CDR1 is SGHRS and CDR2 is YFSETQ. With V trimmed by 2 bases and J by 0 bases, 4 bases remained unmatched. The CDR3 has 16 amino acids. The CDR3 sequence: CASSFIGGASYNEQFF. In nucleotides, the CDR3 is TGCGCCAGCAGCTTTATCGGGGGGGCCTCCTACAATGAGCAGTTCTTC.